The 2 T cell receptor beta chains in this list originate from one sample, sequenced in a study of identical twins. TCRdb reprocessed the 5' RACE reads via MiXCR and lists one record per CDR3 protein. The sample shows about 920,000 distinct CDR3 sequences, 9% to 15% of them seen only once. The data also belong to a second study, concerning yellow fever vaccine responses in identical twins.

Sample: PBMCs. Source of these receptors: a woman between 18 and 29 years old in good health.

This clonotype was counted at least ten times. V is TRBV20-1 and J is TRBJ2-7; 7 bases are a match to TRBD1. Germline values: CDR1 DFQATT, CDR2 SNEGSKA (reference sequence). The CDR3 consists of 14 residues. V lost 3 bases and J lost 3; bases outside the gene matches: 8. The CDR3 DNA sequence: TGCAGTGCTAGGTACGGGACAGTCGACTACGAGCAGTACTTC. This encodes CSARYGTVDYEQYF.

A few counts support this clonotype. The chain recombines TRBV11-2 with TRBJ1-6; the D is unclear. The germline gives CDR1 SGHAT, CDR2 FQNNGV. This CDR3 has 15 residues. Trimming removed 5 bases at V and 5 bases at J, with 13 bases between. Here the CDR3 reads CASSPRQSNNSPLHF. The CDR3 nucleotides read TGTGCCAGCAGCCCACGGCAATCTAATAATTCACCCCTCCACTTT.